This T cell receptor (beta chain) derives from a study of blood T cells in healthy people across ages. Study observations and caveats: Long-lived and aged donors differed, with more naive CD4+ cells and higher diversity in the long-lived.

As regards this clonotype: Its antigen is as yet unknown.

The germline V gene has CDR1 SGHRS and CDR2 YFSETQ. The CDR3 is 15 amino acids. The V and J ends lost 2 bases and 1 base respectively, with 9 bases between them. PCR was performed a second time for 7 to 11 cycles using a sample-barcoded 5' primer and a J-beta primer mix. Tagging of each cDNA molecule was performed by a template-switch adaptor with 12 random nucleotides. A single record per CDR3 protein comes from TCRdb applying MiXCR to the 5' RACE reads. Of 1.5 million to 2 million distinct CDR3 sequences listed, roughly 27% were seen once; the top ten hold 6.5% to 8.5%. The people who gave samples were healthy Caucasians from Russia, aged roughly 6 to 100.

This rearrangement joins TRBV5-1 to TRBJ2-2; D is ambiguous. This TCR was sampled from a woman aged 25 to 39 in good health. Sequencing was carried out using blood. The CDR3 reads CASSFDLKNTGELFF. For the CDR3, the DNA is TGCGCCAGCAGCTTCGACTTGAAGAACACCGGGGAGCTGTTTTTT.